Following are 26 T cell receptor beta chains from one sample sequenced in a study of regulatory T cells in long-lasting Graves disease. With iRepertoire HTBI primers and Arm-PCR of CDR3 regions, TCR beta libraries were built. MiXCR, run by TCRdb on the multiplex PCR reads, gives a single entry per CDR3 protein. The sample records around 500,000 distinct CDR3 sequences, approximately 13% being singletons. Indicated time point: newly diagnosed GD, antithyroid drugs for less than 3 months. RNA extracted from PBMCs served as the sequencing template. These data also featured in a second study, about T cells in Graves' hyperthyroidism and ophthalmopathy.

The sequencing used peripheral blood mononuclear cells (PBMCs), collected at new diagnosis, from a patient treated with antithyroid drugs. All receptors derive from a man in his thirties or forties with Graves disease.

About this clonotype: Given a much more abundant clone one base away, this may be a read error. This chain joins TRBV28 and TRBJ2-5; D is possibly TRBD2 (5 bases). Trimming pared 6 bases from V and 5 bases from J, leaving 16 bases between. In germline, CDR1 is MDHEN, CDR2 SYDVKM. This CDR3 spans 14 amino acids. The CDR3 DNA follows: TGTGCCAGCAGCGCACCCGACCCGGGGGAGACCCAGTACTTC. Protein product: CASSAPDPGETQYF.

This clonotype was seen many times. The chain has TRBV6-1 and TRBJ2-1, with 10 bases that match TRBD2. V trimming: 4 bases; J trimming: 4 bases; junction bases outside the gene matches: 4. The CDR3 runs 15 residues. Germline CDR1 reads MNHNS; CDR2 reads SASEGT. The CDR3 DNA reads as TGTGCCAGCAGTGCCGGGACTAGCGTTTACAATGAGCAGTTCTTC. This translates into CASSAGTSVYNEQFF.

At least ten counts were recorded for this clonotype. The chain is built from TRBV12-3 or TRBV12-4 and TRBJ2-1; 8 bases match TRBD2. This CDR3 has 16 amino acids. Trimming took 6 bases from V and 7 from J; bases not matched to a gene: 14. The CDR3 DNA sequence: TGTGCCAGCAGCCCCTCGAAGGGCCGGGAGGGTAATGAGCAGTTCTTC. Translating it yields CASSPSKGREGNEQFF.

This clonotype has only a few counts. The gene calls are TRBV18 and TRBJ2-3; D not resolved. Germline CDR1 and CDR2: KGHSH and LQKENI. The CDR3 sequence is 16 residues long. With 2 bases removed from V and 1 base from J, the gap between germline ends came to 13 bases. Written as DNA, the CDR3 is TGTGCCAGCTCACCAGCGTCCCCCCTTCGCACAGATACGCAGTATTTT. Protein product: CASSPASPLRTDTQYF.

The table lists this clonotype with many counts. The V gene is TRBV11-3, the J gene TRBJ2-5; TRBD2 matches 11 bases. Germline V gene lookup returns CDR1 SGHNT and CDR2 YENEEA. V gave up 1 base and J gave up 4 bases; unmatched junction bases: 2. This CDR3 spans 15 amino acids. The CDR3 region is CASSLGLAGPETQYF. The CDR3 DNA sequence: TGTGCCAGCAGCTTAGGACTAGCGGGACCAGAGACCCAGTACTTC.

Many counts were recorded for this clonotype. The chain links TRBV7-3 to TRBJ2-2; 7 bases are shared with TRBD2. The CDR3 totals 16 residues. CDR1 is SGHTA, CDR2 FQGTGA, per germline. J gave up 3 bases and V 5 bases, and 9 bases lay outside the gene matches. The CDR3 nucleotides read TGTGCCAGCAGCCCAGAACTAGCGCCTTACACCGGGGAGCTGTTTTTT. Translating it yields CASSPELAPYTGELFF.

This clonotype was seen repeatedly, ten times or more. This chain links TRBV20-1 with TRBJ2-1, with a possible D match to TRBD2 (5 bases). This CDR3 is built from 13 residues. Germline lookup yields CDR1 DFQATT and CDR2 SNEGSKA (reference sequence). Deletions cut 4 bases from V and 8 bases from J, with 15 bases between. The CDR3 spells CSATRGALDEQFF. For the CDR3, the DNA is TGCAGTGCTACCCGGGGAGCGCTTGATGAGCAGTTCTTC.

This chain uses TRBV18 with TRBJ1-1; D unclear. CDR1 and CDR2 (germline): KGHSH, LQKENI. V was trimmed by 2 bases and J by 0 bases, leaving 13 bases between them. CDR3 length: 16 residues. This CDR3 is CASSPGVAVMNTEAFF. The DNA for the CDR3 is TGTGCCAGCTCACCAGGAGTAGCGGTTATGAACACTGAAGCTTTCTTT.

This clonotype appeared a few times. The gene calls are TRBV27 and TRBJ2-1; D is ambiguous. This CDR3 contains 15 residues. The ends were cut back, 6 bases at V and 3 bases at J, with 15 bases in the middle. CDR1 and CDR2 from the germline V gene are MNHEY and SMNVEV (reference sequence). The chain's CDR3 is CASSRLGYSYNEQFF. The CDR3 DNA is TGTGCCAGCAGCCGACTGGGGTATAGCTACAATGAGCAGTTCTTC.

This clonotype was seen many times. The chain employs TRBV19 and TRBJ2-1; tentative D call: TRBD2 (6 bases). CDR3 length: 12 amino acids. V lost 6 bases, J lost 7 bases, and 10 bases lay in between. CDR1 is LNHDA and CDR2 is SQIVND in the germline V gene (reference sequence). The CDR3 region is CASRSGGNEQFF. The CDR3 coding sequence is TGTGCCAGTAGATCTGGGGGGAATGAGCAGTTCTTC. The full variable domain, completed using reference TRBV19 and TRBJ2-1, is DGGITQSPKYLFRKEGQNVTLSCEQNLNHDAMYWYRQDPGQGLRLIYYSQIVNDFQKGDIAEGYSVSREKKESFPLTVTSAQKNPTAFYLCASRSGGNEQFFGPGTRLTVL.

The CDR3 region has the DNA TGCAGTGCTAGGAGCCCCGGGACTACCTTTAAAGAGACCCAGTACTTC. This sequence encodes CSARSPGTTFKETQYF. The J gene is TRBJ2-5, the V gene TRBV20-1, with 7 bases fitting TRBD2. V dropped 3 bases and J dropped 3; count of bases not matched to a gene: 13. Germline CDR1 and CDR2: DFQATT and SNEGSKA (reference sequence). There are 16 residues in the CDR3.

There are many counts of this clonotype. The genes are TRBV20-1 and TRBJ2-1, with TRBD2 as a possible D gene (6 bases). Germline V CDR1 and CDR2: DFQATT, SNEGSKA (reference sequence). Trimming removed 0 bases at V and 5 bases at J, with 11 bases between. This CDR3 has 14 residues. The CDR3 bases are TGCAGTGCTAGAGATGGACGGGAGAACAATGAGCAGTTCTTC. It specifies CSARDGRENNEQFF.

This clonotype was detected ten times or more. The V and J genes are TRBV12-3 or TRBV12-4 and TRBJ1-4, with D possibly matching TRBD1 (5 bases). The CDR3 contains 15 residues. V was clipped by 7 bases and J by 7 bases, with 19 bases between them. The CDR3 sequence is CASTAAGTAFEKLFF. CDR3 DNA sequence: TGTGCCAGCACCGCAGCTGGGACCGCATTTGAAAAACTGTTTTTT.

The J gene is TRBJ2-4, the V gene TRBV30; possibly TRBD2 for D (7 bases). The CDR3 consists of 12 residues. V gave up 1 base and J gave up 14 bases, with 15 bases separating them. The germline V gene encodes CDR1 GTSNPN and CDR2 SVGIG (reference sequence). CDR3 DNA: TGTGCCTGGAGTGAGGGGGGAGGGCCGAAGTACTTC. It translates to CAWSEGGGPKYF.

About this clonotype: A read error is possible here, since a much larger clone lies one base away. The J gene is TRBJ2-1, the V gene TRBV20-1; TRBD2 matches 10 bases. The CDR3 sequence is 15 residues long. The germline CDR1 and CDR2 sequences are DFQATT and SNEGSKA (reference sequence). V shed 6 bases, J shed 6 bases, and the junction held 11 bases outside the gene matches. This CDR3 is CSAPIAGGYGNEQFF. The CDR3 DNA is TGCAGTGCCCCGATAGCGGGAGGCTACGGCAATGAGCAGTTCTTC.

V is TRBV28 and J is TRBJ2-7; the match to TRBD2 covers 9 bases. The germline CDR1 and CDR2 sequences are MDHEN and SYDVKM. The CDR3 spans 14 residues. The V segment lost 2 bases and the J segment 7 bases; nucleotides outside the gene matches: 6. CDR3 region: CASSLAGGPGEQYF. In DNA, the CDR3 is TGTGCCAGCAGTTTAGCGGGAGGGCCGGGGGAGCAGTACTTC.

This clonotype was picked up many times. This chain connects TRBV5-5 to TRBJ2-7; TRBD1 matches 9 bases. This CDR3 is built from 15 residues. CDR1 and CDR2 from the germline V gene are SGHKS and YYEKEE (reference sequence). V gave up 4 bases and J gave up 2 bases; unmatched junction bases: 7. The DNA of the CDR3 is TGTGCCAGCAGCCTGTTGGGACAGGGACCCTACGAGCAGTACTTC. Protein: CASSLLGQGPYEQYF.

The sample holds one count of this clonotype. This chain joins TRBV6-1 and TRBJ1-2, with D unclear. V dropped 6 bases and J dropped 1 base, with 15 bases sitting between them. The CDR3 runs 15 residues. The germline V gene has CDR1 MNHNS and CDR2 SASEGT. The CDR3 DNA sequence: TGTGCCAGCAGGAGTTCGCGGCCTCTTAACTATGGCTACACCTTC. Protein product: CASRSSRPLNYGYTF.

This clonotype was seen at least ten times. CDR3 sequence reads: CASLRASSSYEQYF. CDR3 bases: TGTGCCAGTCTGCGGGCCTCGAGCTCCTACGAGCAGTACTTC. V and J are TRBV28 and TRBJ2-7, with D possibly being TRBD2 (5 bases). Germline assignment: CDR1 MDHEN and CDR2 SYDVKM. V lost 9 bases to trimming and J lost 0 bases, with 15 bases between them. This CDR3 is built from 14 residues.

On this clonotype: With a much larger clone just one base away, this may be a read error. This chain connects TRBV30 to TRBJ1-1, with no clear D. Germline V gene data show CDR1 as GTSNPN and CDR2 as SVGIG (reference sequence). This CDR3 spans 13 amino acids. This CDR3 reads CAWSARLNTEASF. CDR3 in DNA: TGTGCCTGGAGTGCTCGGCTGAACACTGAAGCTTCCTTT.

This clonotype occurred many times. This rearrangement joins TRBV12-3 or TRBV12-4 to TRBJ2-6; D might be TRBD2 (5 bases). The CDR3 is made up of 15 amino acids. Trimming pared 3 bases from V and 0 bases from J, leaving 6 bases between. Here the CDR3 reads CASSFGDSGANVLTF. The CDR3 DNA sequence: TGTGCCAGCAGTTTCGGGGACTCTGGGGCCAACGTCCTGACTTTC.

There are many counts of this clonotype. The CDR3 loop is CASSLRPLSYEQYF. As DNA, the CDR3 is TGCGCCAGCAGCCTGAGGCCCCTTTCCTACGAGCAGTACTTC. The V gene is TRBV4-1, the J gene TRBJ2-7, with D unclear. The V and J ends lost 4 bases and 1 base respectively, with 11 bases between them. Germline-derived CDR1 and CDR2 are MGHRA and YSYEKL. The CDR3 totals 14 residues.

The table lists this clonotype with a count of one. The chain combines TRBV30 with TRBJ2-7; 10 nucleotides align to TRBD2. This CDR3 is built from 14 residues. V shed 3 bases and J 7 bases; nucleotides not matched to a gene: 9. Germline CDR1 GTSNPN, CDR2 SVGIG (reference sequence). CDR3 DNA sequence: TGTGCCTGGAGCATGATAGCGGGAGGCAGAGAGCAGTACTTC. Its translation is CAWSMIAGGREQYF.

There are many counts of this clonotype. V is TRBV20-1 and J is TRBJ2-1; 10 bases align to TRBD2. The germline V gene has CDR1 DFQATT and CDR2 SNEGSKA (reference sequence). J lost 8 bases, V lost 0 bases, and 10 bases had no gene match. This CDR3 has 16 residues. In nucleotides, the CDR3 is TGCAGTGCTAGAGATCGAATAGCGGGAGGAAGAGATGAGCAGTTCTTC. The encoded protein is CSARDRIAGGRDEQFF.

V and J are TRBV30 and TRBJ2-5; no clear D. With 5 bases removed from V and 0 bases from J, the gap between germline ends came to 16 bases. The CDR3 extends over 15 amino acids. Germline V gene lookup returns CDR1 GTSNPN and CDR2 SVGIG (reference sequence). CDR3 region: CAWEAWGSYQETQYF. CDR3 nucleotides: TGTGCCTGGGAGGCCTGGGGTTCGTACCAAGAGACCCAGTACTTC.

In its sample, this clonotype was seen many times. V usage is TRBV7-9 and J usage is TRBJ1-1; D remains unclear. V lost 5 bases and J 5 bases, leaving 9 bases between the germline ends. The CDR3 totals 12 residues. From germline, CDR1 is SEHNR and CDR2 FQNEAQ (reference sequence). The CDR3: CASSPIWTEAFF. Written as DNA, the CDR3 is TGTGCCAGCAGCCCGATTTGGACTGAAGCTTTCTTT.